The 6 T cell receptor beta chains listed next were all sequenced from one sample in a study of T cells in Graves' hyperthyroidism and ophthalmopathy (dated by TCRdb to between 2018 and 2021). Libraries were prepared through multiplex PCR. The data were produced on an Illumina HiSeq 2000. TCR beta CDR3 regions were amplified from RNA transcripts. A first-round RT-PCR of the TCR CDR3 used the HTBI primer set with the Qiagen OneStep RT-PCR kit. In-frame beta chains were kept once TCRdb had trimmed the public reads at Q25 with fastp and called clones with MiXCR. Each CDR3 protein appears once, grouped with its most common genes and DNA. The table for this sample lists around 500,000 distinct CDR3 sequences; about 15% of them were counted only once. About 15% of the sample lies in the top ten. The sequenced sample consisted of blood. The origin of the receptors is a woman aged 40 to 50 with Graves' hyperthyroidism.

V is TRBV5-6 and J is TRBJ2-3; D not certain. Trimming stripped 2 bases from V and 4 bases from J, with 5 bases between. Germline CDR1 is SGHDT and CDR2 is YYEEEE. This CDR3 has 12 residues. The DNA for the CDR3 is TGTGCCAGCAGCTTTCAGGCAGATACGCAGTATTTT. It is translated as CASSFQADTQYF. Using reference TRBV5-6 and TRBJ2-3 for the parts outside the CDR3, the full variable domain is DAGVTQSPTHLIKTRGQQVTLRCSPKSGHDTVSWYQQALGQGPQFIFQYYEEEERQRGNFPDRFSGHQFPNYSSELNVNALLLGDSALYLCASSFQADTQYFGPGTRLTVL.

The table lists this clonotype with many counts. CDR3 bases: TGTGCCAGCATCACCTCTGGGTTTATGAACACTGAAGCTTTCTTT. Amino acid sequence: CASITSGFMNTEAFF. The V gene is TRBV7-9, the J gene TRBJ1-1; D remains ambiguous. The CDR3 length is 15 residues. CDR1 is SEHNR and CDR2 is FQNEAQ in the germline V gene (reference sequence). V was trimmed by 7 bases and J by 0 bases, leaving 15 bases between them.

This chain links TRBV7-2 with TRBJ1-1; 7 positions agree with TRBD1. V dropped 1 base and J dropped 2; count of bases not matched to a gene: 1. Germline V gene lookup returns CDR1 SGHTA and CDR2 FQGNSA. The CDR3 extends over 14 amino acids. The CDR3 loop reads CASSLEGANTEAFF. The CDR3 nucleotides are TGTGCCAGCAGCTTAGAGGGGGCAAACACTGAAGCTTTCTTT.

This clonotype has ten or more counts. The chain combines TRBV12-3 or TRBV12-4 with TRBJ1-4; D gene unclear. The CDR3 extends over 16 amino acids. V lost 6 bases and J lost 2, with 16 bases in between. The CDR3 loop is CASSPGIGRTNEKLFF. The CDR3 bases are TGTGCCAGCAGCCCGGGGATAGGGCGGACTAATGAAAAACTGTTTTTT.

The sample holds many counts of this clonotype. CDR3 DNA: TGTGCCAGCAGTGATGGGACAGGGGCTCCCTACGAGCAGTACTTC. Encoded protein: CASSDGTGAPYEQYF. The chain uses TRBV2 and TRBJ2-7; 10 bases match TRBD1. V dropped 3 bases and J dropped 2; count of bases not matched to a gene: 4. This CDR3 region has 15 residues. The germline CDR1 and CDR2 sequences are SNHLY and FYNNEI.

Note on this clonotype: A much larger clone differs by one base, so this may be a read error. This chain's CDR3 is CSARIPGEADHGYTF. DNA for the CDR3: TGCAGTGCTAGAATTCCCGGGGAGGCCGATCATGGCTACACCTTC. This chain connects TRBV20-1 to TRBJ1-2; D gene unclear. The CDR3 consists of 15 residues. Trimming cost V 2 bases and J 6 bases, with 19 bases left between them. Germline CDR1 is DFQATT and CDR2 is SNEGSKA (reference sequence).